The entry below gives a single TCR beta chain sequence along with its context. No antigen is known for it. The data originate from a study of cytomegalovirus exposure and HLA in healthy donors. The CDR3 is 14 residues long. Germline V CDR1 and CDR2: MDHEN, SYDVKM. V dropped 7 bases and J dropped 5; count of bases not matched to a gene: 6. Whole-study results and caveats: The study listed approximately 170 cytomegalovirus-associated TCR beta chains.

It was with 60 Vbeta and 13 Jbeta primers that the PCR ran. Assay used: immunoSEQ multiplex PCR; TCRdb lists only in-frame clones, some missing. Found here are about 140,000 clones, around 80% of them singletons; the top ten hold approximately 3.2%. The sequenced sample consisted of PBMCs. The sequence was obtained from a man aged 35 to 55 in good health and CMV-seronegative. This rearrangement joins TRBV28 to TRBJ2-1; 9 bases are a match to TRBD2. The DNA for the CDR3 is TGTGCCAGCACCATAGCGGGGGCCAACAATGAGCAGTTCTTC. It yields the protein CASTIAGANNEQFF.